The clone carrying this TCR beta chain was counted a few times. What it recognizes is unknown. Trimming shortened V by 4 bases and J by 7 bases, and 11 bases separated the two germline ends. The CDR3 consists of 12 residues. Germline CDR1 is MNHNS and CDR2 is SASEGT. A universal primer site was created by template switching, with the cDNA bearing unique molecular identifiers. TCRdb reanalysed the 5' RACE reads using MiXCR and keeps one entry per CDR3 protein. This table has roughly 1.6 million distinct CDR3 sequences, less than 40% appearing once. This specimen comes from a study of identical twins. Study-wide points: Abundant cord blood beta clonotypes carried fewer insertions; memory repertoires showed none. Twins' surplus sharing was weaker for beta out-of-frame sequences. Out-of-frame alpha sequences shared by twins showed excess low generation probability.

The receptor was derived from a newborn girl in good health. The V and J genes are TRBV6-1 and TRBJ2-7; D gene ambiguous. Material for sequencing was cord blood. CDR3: CASSGAVWEQYF. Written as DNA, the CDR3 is TGTGCCAGCAGTGGGGCCGTTTGGGAGCAGTACTTC.